This T cell receptor (beta chain) stems from a study of shared clonotypes between healthy human individuals. Across the study: Used for every donor were three CD4 naive, three CD4 memory, two CD8 naive and one CD8 memory plate.

Of note for this clone: Its antigen is not identified. This same CDR3 is encoded by further DNA sequences in the sample.

The assay was immunoSEQ multiplex PCR, and TCRdb's table has in-frame clones only and misses some. Here the sample spans 85,000 to 100,000 clones, over 60% being singletons. Study findings and constraints: Naive subsets usually exceeded memory subsets in estimated richness. It was only blood that was sampled, and tissue repertoires likely differ.

V was shortened by 0 bases and J by 7 bases, with 4 bases between the two germline ends. The CDR3 is made up of 12 amino acids. Germline loops: CDR1 WNHNN, CDR2 SYGVQD (reference sequence). CD45RO+ cells plus CCR7-negative CD45RA+ TemRA cells formed CD8 memory. This clonotype originated in a man under 40 in good health. The rearrangement uses TRBV10-1 and TRBJ1-5; unclear D gene. The sequenced sample was memory CD8+ T cells sorted from blood. Subset given: CD45RO+ cells pooled with CCR7-negative TemRA cells. CDR3 sequence (DNA): TGCGCCAGCAGTGAGTCGTCACAGCCCCAGCATTTT. It codes for CASSESSQPQHF.